This T cell receptor (beta chain) was recorded in a study of early T cells in non-severe SARS-CoV-2 infection. Study summary: Sequencing of unsorted whole blood was done on bulk RNA, leaving chains unpaired.

TCRdb used MiXCR to reprocess the 5' RACE reads, holding one entry per CDR3 protein. The sample lists under 35,000 distinct CDR3 sequences; roughly 6.6% were seen once. The CDR3 has 13 residues. V lost 4 bases, J lost 2 bases, and 8 bases lay in between. This clonotype was seen many times. The clonotype originates from an adult who was a healthcare worker with PCR-confirmed SARS-CoV-2 infection or an uninfected control (not recorded which). The sequencing sample was made of whole blood. The chain employs TRBV12-3 or TRBV12-4 and TRBJ2-5; no reliable D call. The CDR3 here is CASSYVRQETQYF. Here the CDR3 DNA reads TGTGCCAGCAGTTACGTGAGGCAAGAGACCCAGTACTTC.